The 27 T cell receptor beta chains below all came from one sample that was sequenced in a study of blood T cell repertoires in COVID-19. Profiled with immunoSEQ multiplex PCR; TCRdb holds only in-frame clones, not every one. This table holds under 450,000 clones, 87% found once. The specimen was PBMCs or T cells enriched from blood (not recorded which). The source of these receptors is a man aged 30 to 45 who had recovered from COVID-19.

This clone was recorded once. The chain joins TRBV7-9 to TRBJ1-6; D is ambiguous. Germline values: CDR1 SEHNR, CDR2 FQNEAQ (reference sequence). The CDR3 is 15 residues long. The V gene lost 1 base and the J gene lost 8 bases, with 12 bases spanning the gap. The CDR3 sequence is CASSLVANKDSPLHF. The CDR3 DNA reads as TGTGCCAGCAGCTTAGTAGCCAATAAAGATTCACCCCTCCACTTT.

This chain connects TRBV10-2 to TRBJ2-5, with 7 bases that match TRBD2. Trimming removed 5 bases from V and 5 bases from J; junction bases left unmatched: 5. The CDR3 covers 13 residues. In germline, CDR1 is WSHSY, CDR2 SAAADI. CDR3 nucleotides: TGCGCCAGCAGTCGGGAGGAGGGTGAGACCCAGTACTTC. This gives the protein CASSREEGETQYF.

The chain uses TRBV11-2 and TRBJ1-4; no clear D gene. V was clipped by 0 bases and J by 3 bases, with 8 bases between them. The CDR3 spans 15 residues. Germline V gene data show CDR1 as SGHAT and CDR2 as FQNNGV. The CDR3 sequence: CASSLDYRPNEKLFF. The CDR3 region has the DNA TGTGCCAGCAGCTTAGATTACAGACCTAATGAAAAACTGTTTTTT.

This clone was observed once. V usage is TRBV21-1 and J usage is TRBJ2-3; TRBD2 is taken as the D call from the table, unchecked against the DNA. TRBV21-1 is shown as a pseudogene. The CDR3 sequence is 17 residues long. CDR3 DNA: TGTGCCAGCAGCAAAGCGCTAACTAGCGGATTAACAGATACGCAGTATTTT. It yields the protein CASSKALTSGLTDTQYF.

This chain connects TRBV5-1 to TRBJ2-3; D may be TRBD1 (6 bases). Trimming left V 3 bases short and J 8 bases short, with 25 bases between. The CDR3 totals 17 residues. Germline-derived CDR1 and CDR2 are SGHRS and YFSETQ. The CDR3 here is CASSWGNRDSGLGTQYF. The CDR3 DNA is TGCGCCAGCAGCTGGGGAAACAGGGATTCAGGTCTTGGTACGCAGTATTTT.

This rearrangement joins TRBV19 to TRBJ2-7, with 8 bases matching TRBD1. V was clipped by 4 bases and J by 5 bases; unmatched bases: 7. The CDR3 covers 14 residues. CDR1 LNHDA and CDR2 SQIVND come from the germline V gene (reference sequence). The CDR3 loop reads CASSTRTGRHEQYF. Here the CDR3 DNA reads TGTGCCAGTAGTACTAGGACAGGGCGGCACGAGCAGTACTTC.

V is TRBV27 and J is TRBJ2-1; the match to TRBD1 covers 9 bases. Germline V gene data show CDR1 as MNHEY and CDR2 as SMNVEV (reference sequence). Losses at the gene ends were 5 bases for V and 12 bases for J; bases not matched to a gene: 11. CDR3 size: 14 residues. The CDR3 DNA reads as TGTGCCAGCAGTGATACCCGAACAGGGGGCGGGCAGTTCTTC. This encodes CASSDTRTGGGQFF.

V is TRBV3-1 (or the pseudogene TRBV3-2) and J is TRBJ1-3; 7 nucleotides match TRBD1. The CDR3 sequence is 15 residues long. With V trimmed by 4 bases and J by 1 base, 4 bases remained unmatched. CDR1 and CDR2 (germline): LGHDT, YNNKEL (reference sequence). The CDR3 spells CASSRQGQSGNTIYF. The CDR3 bases are TGTGCCAGCAGCCGACAGGGACAATCTGGAAACACCATATATTTT.

The CDR3 nucleotides read TGTGCCATCAGCCAGGGTCACGAGCAGTACTTC. Encoded protein: CAISQGHEQYF. The V call is TRBV10-3, the J call TRBJ2-7; weak D call: TRBD1 (5 bases). Germline CDR1 and CDR2: ENHRY and SYGVKD. The CDR3 sequence is 11 residues long. Trimming stripped 6 bases from V and 5 bases from J, with 8 bases between.

V usage is TRBV5-1 and J usage is TRBJ2-3; the match to TRBD1 covers 7 bases. V gave up 0 bases and J gave up 12 bases; unmatched junction bases: 4. CDR3 size: 12 residues. CDR1 and CDR2 (germline): SGHRS, YFSETQ. As DNA, the CDR3 is TGCGCCAGCAGCTTGGGGGACAGTCATCAGTATTTT. Its protein is CASSLGDSHQYF.

The V and J genes are TRBV11-2 and TRBJ2-7; TRBD1 agrees at 12 bases. The germline V gene has CDR1 SGHAT and CDR2 FQNNGV. V shed 0 bases, J shed 5 bases, and the junction held 5 bases outside the gene matches. There are 16 residues in the CDR3. The CDR3 here is CASSLDLGTGGNEQYF. Here the CDR3 DNA reads TGTGCCAGCAGCTTAGATCTTGGGACAGGGGGCAACGAGCAGTACTTC.

The rearrangement joins TRBV10-3 to TRBJ2-5; D is perhaps TRBD1 (5 bases). V was trimmed by 10 bases and J by 1 base, leaving 10 bases between them. CDR1 and CDR2 (germline): ENHRY, SYGVKD. The CDR3 consists of 12 residues. As DNA, the CDR3 is TGTGCCAGCTGGGGCGGCCAAGAGACCCAGTACTTC. Translating gives CASWGGQETQYF.

The rearrangement joins TRBV19 to TRBJ1-5; D may be TRBD1 (6 bases). Trimming pared 2 bases from V and 5 bases from J, leaving 13 bases between. The CDR3 covers 15 residues. Per germline, CDR1 LNHDA and CDR2 SQIVND (reference sequence). The CDR3: CASSIPTGGHQPQHF. For the CDR3, the DNA is TGTGCCAGTAGTATACCTACTGGGGGCCATCAGCCCCAGCATTTT.

This CDR3 reads CASSVGGMNTEAFF. The CDR3 nucleotides read TGTGCCAGCAGCGTCGGGGGGATGAACACTGAAGCTTTCTTT. The V gene is TRBV9, the J gene TRBJ1-1, with D tentatively TRBD1 (5 bases). The CDR3 totals 14 residues. V gave up 2 bases and J gave up 0 bases, with 8 bases separating them. In germline, CDR1 is SGDLS, CDR2 YYNGEE.

This rearrangement joins TRBV3-1 (or the pseudogene TRBV3-2) to TRBJ1-6; 11 bases match TRBD1. The CDR3 is 18 residues long. V trimming: 2 bases; J trimming: 6 bases; junction bases outside the gene matches: 9. Germline lookup yields CDR1 LGHDT and CDR2 YNNKEL (reference sequence). In nucleotides, the CDR3 is TGTGCCAGCAGCCAACTCCCGGGACAGGGGGTATCTAATTCACCCCTCCACTTT. Its translation: CASSQLPGQGVSNSPLHF.

The V gene is TRBV6-5, the J gene TRBJ1-5, with unresolved D. From germline, CDR1 is MNHEY and CDR2 SVGAGI. The length of the CDR3 is 13 residues. The ends were cut back, 8 bases at V and 9 bases at J, with 17 bases in the middle. The CDR3 region is CASLMNLFGPQHF. In DNA, the CDR3 is TGTGCCAGCCTAATGAACCTGTTCGGGCCCCAGCATTTT.

The chain employs TRBV6-5 and TRBJ2-3; 8 nucleotides line up with TRBD1. The CDR3 contains 15 residues. The germline V gene encodes CDR1 MNHEY and CDR2 SVGAGI. The V gene end was trimmed by 6 bases and the J gene end by 0 bases; junction bases not matched to a gene: 5. CDR3 amino acids: CASRGTGLSTDTQYF. DNA for the CDR3: TGTGCCAGCAGGGGGACAGGATTAAGCACAGATACGCAGTATTTT.

The chain combines TRBV6-2 or TRBV6-3 with TRBJ1-1; perhaps TRBD1 as D (5 bases). Trimming took 2 bases from V and 4 from J, leaving 11 bases between them. The germline gives CDR1 MNHEY, CDR2 SVGEGT. The CDR3 sequence is 14 residues long. Written as DNA, the CDR3 is TGTGCCAGCAGTTACACAGGTGTCTCCACTGAAGCTTTCTTT. Residues: CASSYTGVSTEAFF.

The rearrangement joins TRBV15 to TRBJ1-1, with D uncertain. In germline, CDR1 is LNHNV, CDR2 YYDKDF (reference sequence). Deletions cut 0 bases from V and 10 bases from J, with 15 bases between. The CDR3 has 14 residues. In nucleotides, the CDR3 is TGTGCCACCAGCAGAGAAGGCGGTCCCTTTGGAGCTTTCTTT. Its protein is CATSREGGPFGAFF. Based on the CDR3 plus reference TRBV15 and TRBJ1-1, the full variable domain is DAMVIQNPRYQVTQFGKPVTLSCSQTLNHNVMYWYQQKSSQAPKLLFHYYDKDFNNEADTPDNFQSRRPNTSFCFLDIRSPGLGDTAMYLCATSREGGPFGAFFGQGTRLTVV.

This clone has just one count. This sequence joins TRBV30 and TRBJ2-3, with 11 bases identical to TRBD2. In germline, CDR1 is GTSNPN, CDR2 SVGIG (reference sequence). The CDR3 loop spans 14 amino acids. Germline trimming cut 4 bases from V and 6 bases from J; bases unmatched to any gene: 6. CDR3 nucleotides: TGTGCCTGGACCGCGGGACTAGCGGCGGATACGCAGTATTTT. The encoded protein is CAWTAGLAADTQYF.

The gene calls are TRBV5-6 and TRBJ2-3, with D possibly TRBD2 on 6 matching bases. Per the germline V gene, CDR1 is SGHDT and CDR2 is YYEEEE. CDR3 length: 17 amino acids. V gave up 1 base and J gave up 2 bases, with 17 bases separating them. CDR3 sequence (DNA): TGTGCCAGCAGCTTGCCACCGGGAGACGCATTCACAGATACGCAGTATTTT. Translating gives CASSLPPGDAFTDTQYF.

The chain employs TRBV6-4 and TRBJ2-1, with a possible D match to TRBD2 (5 bases). The CDR3 length is 14 residues. V lost 2 bases and J lost 3, with 8 bases in between. The germline CDR1 and CDR2 sequences are MRHNA and SNTAGT. The CDR3 loop is CASSDPGDYNEQFF. The CDR3, as DNA: TGTGCCAGCAGTGACCCCGGGGACTACAATGAGCAGTTCTTC.

The V call is TRBV9, the J call TRBJ1-2; maybe TRBD1 (5 bases). Germline assignment: CDR1 SGDLS and CDR2 YYNGEE. The CDR3 is 12 amino acids. V was cut by 4 bases and J by 4 bases, with 8 bases left in between. The CDR3, as DNA: TGTGCCAGCAGCACAGACAGCTATGGCTACACCTTC. Its protein product is CASSTDSYGYTF.

This rearrangement joins TRBV4-1 to TRBJ2-5; TRBD2 matches 10 bases. The CDR3 runs 15 residues. The V segment lost 1 base and the J segment 5 bases; nucleotides outside the gene matches: 4. The V gene's germline CDR1 is MGHRA and CDR2 YSYEKL. The CDR3 here is CASSQGAGGRETQYF. The CDR3 coding sequence is TGCGCCAGCAGCCAAGGAGCGGGGGGGAGGGAGACCCAGTACTTC.

The J gene is TRBJ2-2, the V gene TRBV5-1; tentative D call: TRBD1 (5 bases). This CDR3 is built from 15 residues. V lost 0 bases, J lost 3 bases, and 9 bases lay in between. The germline V gene has CDR1 SGHRS and CDR2 YFSETQ. The CDR3 DNA follows: TGCGCCAGCAGCTTGGGTGGGGCGGACACCGGGGAGCTGTTTTTT. Translating it yields CASSLGGADTGELFF.

The chain employs TRBV7-9 and TRBJ2-5; TRBD1 agrees at 8 bases. This CDR3 region has 15 residues. Germline loops: CDR1 SEHNR, CDR2 FQNEAQ (reference sequence). V trimming: 3 bases; J trimming: 5 bases; junction bases outside the gene matches: 8. CDR3 loop: CASSFRQGRKETQYF. The CDR3 coding sequence is TGTGCCAGCAGCTTTAGACAGGGGAGAAAGGAGACCCAGTACTTC.

The chain has TRBV30 and TRBJ1-1, with 10 nucleotides matching TRBD1. The V segment lost 0 bases and the J segment 5 bases; nucleotides outside the gene matches: 9. This CDR3 spans 16 amino acids. CDR1 is GTSNPN and CDR2 is SVGIG in the germline V gene (reference sequence). The CDR3 is CAWSVGTGAQGTEAFF. In DNA form, the CDR3 reads TGTGCCTGGAGTGTAGGGACAGGGGCACAGGGAACTGAAGCTTTCTTT.